The 7 T cell receptor beta chains in this list originate from one sample, sequenced in a study of read filtering for tumor transcriptome and immune sequencing. Molecular barcoded adaptors covering alpha/delta and beta/gamma chains were used on roughly 370 ng RNA. TCRdb itself ran the reads through MiXCR, one entry per CDR3 protein. Of about 62,000 distinct CDR3 sequences listed, less than 20% were seen once; the top ten hold approximately 10%. Sample: a population of CD138-negative cells sorted from bone marrow. The receptors were sampled from a donor aged 40 or over with multiple myeloma.

This clonotype was seen at least ten times. J is TRBJ2-2 and V is TRBV2; D is uncertain. Trimming shortened V by 2 bases and J by 4 bases, and 11 bases separated the two germline ends. Germline V CDR1 and CDR2: SNHLY, FYNNEI. The CDR3 covers 15 residues. CDR3 protein: CASSESWLGTGELFF. The CDR3 region has the DNA TGTGCCAGCAGTGAAAGCTGGTTGGGCACCGGGGAGCTGTTTTTT.

As concerns this clonotype: The junction does not match germline at one end; this may be a read error. The chain has TRBV4-1 and TRBJ2-1; D gene ambiguous. CDR1 and CDR2 (germline): MGHRA, YSYEKL. The CDR3 length is 12 residues. Written as DNA, the CDR3 is TGCGCCAGCAGCCAAGATTACAATGAGCAGTCCTTC. It yields the protein CASSQDYNEQSF.

This clonotype was recorded at least ten times. The genes are TRBV10-3 and TRBJ1-5; D uncertain. With 6 bases removed from V and 4 bases from J, the gap between germline ends came to 10 bases. CDR1 and CDR2 (germline): ENHRY, SYGVKD. The length of the CDR3 is 13 residues. The CDR3 nucleotides read TGTGCCATCAGCCCCACAGAGAATCAGCCCCAGCATTTT. This codes for CAISPTENQPQHF.

Many counts were recorded for this clonotype. This chain uses TRBV2 with TRBJ2-3; 7 bases line up with TRBD2. Germline CDR1 is SNHLY and CDR2 is FYNNEI. Trimming removed 7 bases from V and 2 bases from J; junction bases left unmatched: 18. This CDR3 is built from 18 residues. This CDR3 is CASIVPPASGRYTDTQYF. The CDR3 DNA reads TGTGCCAGCATTGTCCCTCCGGCTAGCGGACGATACACAGATACGCAGTATTTT.

This clonotype appeared many times. The chain employs TRBV12-3 or TRBV12-4 and TRBJ1-1; no clear D gene. V lost 3 bases and J 11 bases, leaving 13 bases between the germline ends. The CDR3 length is 12 residues. In nucleotides, the CDR3 is TGTGCCAGCAGTTTCCCAGGAAGGGAGGCTTTCTTT. It encodes CASSFPGREAFF.

With regard to this clonotype: One base away lies a much larger clone, so this may be a sequencing read error. The CDR3: CACSIGDSLFTLNTEAFF. Here the CDR3 DNA reads TGTGCCTGTAGTATTGGGGACTCTCTGTTCACGCTCAACACTGAAGCTTTCTTT. This sequence joins TRBV19 and TRBJ1-1; weak D call: TRBD1 (5 bases). Germline V gene sequence: CDR1 LNHDA, CDR2 SQIVND (reference sequence). The CDR3 has 18 residues.

This clonotype was found many times. The chain joins TRBV25-1 to TRBJ1-1, with D possibly TRBD1 on 6 matching bases. Germline V gene sequence: CDR1 MGHDK, CDR2 SYGVNS. V was clipped by 4 bases and J by 1 base, with 10 bases between them. The CDR3 has 14 amino acids. For the CDR3, the DNA is TGTGCCAGCAGTGCCTACAGGGAGAACACTGAAGCTTTCTTT. This sequence encodes CASSAYRENTEAFF.